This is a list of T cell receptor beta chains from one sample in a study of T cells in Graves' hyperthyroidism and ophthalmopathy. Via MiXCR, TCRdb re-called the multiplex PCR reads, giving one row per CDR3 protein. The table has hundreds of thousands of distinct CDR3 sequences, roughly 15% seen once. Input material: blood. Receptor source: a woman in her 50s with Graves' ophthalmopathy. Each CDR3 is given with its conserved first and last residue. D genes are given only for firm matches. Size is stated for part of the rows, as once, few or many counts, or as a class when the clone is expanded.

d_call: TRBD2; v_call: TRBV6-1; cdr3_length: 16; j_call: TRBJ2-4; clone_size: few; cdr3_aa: CASSATSGSIGNIQYF; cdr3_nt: TGTGCCAGCAGTGCGACTAGCGGGAGCATCGGAAACATTCAGTACTTC
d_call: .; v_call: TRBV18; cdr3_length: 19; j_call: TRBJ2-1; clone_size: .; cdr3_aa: CASSPYDSAGQGSYNEQFF; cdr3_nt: TGTGCCAGCTCACCCTACGACTCTGCGGGGCAGGGGTCCTACAATGAGCAGTTCTTC
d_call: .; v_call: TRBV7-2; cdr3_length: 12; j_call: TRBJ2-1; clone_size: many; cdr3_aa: CASSAQDNEQFF; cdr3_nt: TGTGCCAGCAGCGCACAGGACAATGAGCAGTTCTTC
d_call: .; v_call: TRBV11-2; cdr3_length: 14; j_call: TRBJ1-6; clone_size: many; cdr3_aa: CASSSRQLSSPLHF; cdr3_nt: TGTGCCAGCAGCAGCCGACAGCTGTCGTCACCCCTCCACTTT
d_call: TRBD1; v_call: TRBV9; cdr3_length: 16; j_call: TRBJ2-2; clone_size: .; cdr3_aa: CASTPGQGVYTGELFF; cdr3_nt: TGTGCCAGCACCCCAGGACAGGGGGTGTACACCGGGGAGCTGTTTTTT
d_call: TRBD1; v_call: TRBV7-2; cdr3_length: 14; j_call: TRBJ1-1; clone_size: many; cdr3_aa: CASSSIQGWGEAFF; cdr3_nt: TGTGCCAGCAGCTCCATACAGGGGTGGGGTGAAGCTTTCTTT
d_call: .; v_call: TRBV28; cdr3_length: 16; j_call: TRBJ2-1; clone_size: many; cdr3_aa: CASKGVGTNSYNEQFF; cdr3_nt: TGTGCCAGCAAGGGAGTAGGAACGAACTCCTACAATGAGCAGTTCTTC
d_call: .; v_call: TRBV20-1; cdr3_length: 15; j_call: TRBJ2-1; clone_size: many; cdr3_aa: CSAQTGTSSYNEQFF; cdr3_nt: TGCAGTGCTCAGACCGGGACAAGCTCCTACAATGAGCAGTTCTTC
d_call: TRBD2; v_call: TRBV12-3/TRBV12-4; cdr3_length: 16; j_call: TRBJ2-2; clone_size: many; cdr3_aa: CASTLLAGGSMGELFF; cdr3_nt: TGTGCCAGCACCTTACTAGCGGGAGGGTCGATGGGGGAGCTGTTTTTT
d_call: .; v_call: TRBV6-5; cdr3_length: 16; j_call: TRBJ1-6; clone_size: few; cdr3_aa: CASSYSPGNYNSPLHF; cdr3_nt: TGTGCCAGCAGTTACTCGCCGGGAAACTATAATTCACCCCTCCACTTT
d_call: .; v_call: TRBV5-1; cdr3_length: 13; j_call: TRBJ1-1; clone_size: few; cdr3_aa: CASSPGEVAEAFF; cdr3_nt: TGCGCCAGCAGCCCGGGAGAAGTCGCTGAAGCTTTCTTT
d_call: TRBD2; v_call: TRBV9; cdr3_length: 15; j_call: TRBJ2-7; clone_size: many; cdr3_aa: CASSPAGGRAYEQYF; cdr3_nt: TGTGCCAGCAGTCCCGCTGGCGGGAGAGCCTACGAGCAGTACTTC
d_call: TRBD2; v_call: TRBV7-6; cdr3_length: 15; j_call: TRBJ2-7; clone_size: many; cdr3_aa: CASSSLAGHSYEQYF; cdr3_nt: TGTGCCAGCAGCTCCTTAGCGGGACACTCCTACGAGCAGTACTTC
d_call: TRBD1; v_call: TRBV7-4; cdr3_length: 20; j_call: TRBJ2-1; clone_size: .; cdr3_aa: CASSLPHRGRRITLYNEQFF; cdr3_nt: TGTGCCAGCAGCTTACCGCACAGGGGGCGCCGAATAACATTGTACAATGAGCAGTTCTTC
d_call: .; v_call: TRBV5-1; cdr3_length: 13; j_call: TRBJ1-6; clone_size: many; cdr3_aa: CASSVEEDSPLHF; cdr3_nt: TGCGCCAGCAGCGTGGAGGAGGATTCACCCCTCCACTTT
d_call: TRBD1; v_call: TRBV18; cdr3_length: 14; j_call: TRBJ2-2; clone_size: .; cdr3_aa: CASWTGANTGELFF; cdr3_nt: TGTGCCAGCTGGACAGGGGCGAACACCGGGGAGCTGTTTTTT
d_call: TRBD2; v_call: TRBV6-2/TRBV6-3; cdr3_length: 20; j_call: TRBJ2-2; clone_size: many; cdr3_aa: CASNTDPTSGREMGAGELFF; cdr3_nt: TGTGCCAGCAACACCGACCCTACTAGCGGGAGAGAGATGGGCGCCGGGGAGCTGTTTTTT
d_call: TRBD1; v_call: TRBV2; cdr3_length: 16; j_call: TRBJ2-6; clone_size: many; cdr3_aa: CASPGQGSSGANVLTF; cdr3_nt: TGTGCCTCCCCGGGACAGGGGTCGTCTGGGGCCAACGTCCTGACTTTC
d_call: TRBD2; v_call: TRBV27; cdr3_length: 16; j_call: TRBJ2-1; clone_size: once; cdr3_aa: CASSLRREGKNNEQFF; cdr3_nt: TGTGCCAGCAGTTTAAGGCGGGAGGGCAAAAACAATGAGCAGTTCTTC
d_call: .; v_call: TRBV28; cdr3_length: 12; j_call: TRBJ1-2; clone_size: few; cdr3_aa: CATSQNNYGYTF; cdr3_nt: TGTGCCACAAGCCAAAATAACTATGGCTACACCTTC
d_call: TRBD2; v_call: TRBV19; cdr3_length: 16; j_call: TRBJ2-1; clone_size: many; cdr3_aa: CASRKQSGRTYNEQFF; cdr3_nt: TGTGCCAGTAGGAAACAGAGCGGGAGGACCTACAATGAGCAGTTCTTC
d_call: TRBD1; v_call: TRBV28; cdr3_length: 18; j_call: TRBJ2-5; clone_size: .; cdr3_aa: CASSPIHPGQGAEETQYF; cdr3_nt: TGTGCCAGCAGTCCGATTCACCCGGGACAGGGGGCTGAAGAGACCCAGTACTTC
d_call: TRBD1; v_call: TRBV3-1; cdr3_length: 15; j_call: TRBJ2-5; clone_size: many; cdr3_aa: CASSQGTGGEETQYF; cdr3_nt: TGTGCCAGCAGCCAAGGGACAGGGGGTGAAGAGACCCAGTACTTC
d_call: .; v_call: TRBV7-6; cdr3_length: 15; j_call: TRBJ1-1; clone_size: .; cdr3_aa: CASSPPGTKNTEAFF; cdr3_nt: TGTGCCAGCAGCCCACCCGGGACAAAGAACACTGAAGCTTTCTTT
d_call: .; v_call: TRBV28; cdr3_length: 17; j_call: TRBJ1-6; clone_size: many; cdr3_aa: CASSFIDSLISNSPLHF; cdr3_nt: TGTGCCAGCAGTTTCATTGACAGCTTAATATCGAATTCACCCCTCCACTTT
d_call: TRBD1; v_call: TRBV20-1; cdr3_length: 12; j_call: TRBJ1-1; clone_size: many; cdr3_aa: CSALDRVVQAFF; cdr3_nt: TGCAGTGCTCTGGACAGGGTAGTTCAAGCTTTCTTT
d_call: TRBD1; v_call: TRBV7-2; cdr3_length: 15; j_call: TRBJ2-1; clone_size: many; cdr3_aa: CASSRQGAIYNEQFF; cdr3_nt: TGTGCCAGCAGCAGACAGGGGGCGATCTACAATGAGCAGTTCTTC
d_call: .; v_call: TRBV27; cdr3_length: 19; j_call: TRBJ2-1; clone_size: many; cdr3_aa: CASSLGLVSMLPFYNEQFF; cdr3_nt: TGTGCCAGCAGTTTAGGGCTAGTGTCCATGCTACCCTTCTACAATGAGCAGTTCTTC
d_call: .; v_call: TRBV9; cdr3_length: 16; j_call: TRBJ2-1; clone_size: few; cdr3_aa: CASSVFPGQTYNEQFF; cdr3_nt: TGTGCCAGCAGCGTTTTTCCAGGACAGACCTACAATGAGCAGTTCTTC
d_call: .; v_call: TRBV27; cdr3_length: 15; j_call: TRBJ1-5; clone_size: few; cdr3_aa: CASSLSQGGHQPQHF; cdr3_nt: TGTGCCAGCAGTTTATCTCAGGGAGGGCATCAGCCCCAGCATTTT
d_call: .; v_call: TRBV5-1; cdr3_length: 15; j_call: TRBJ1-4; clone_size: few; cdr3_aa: CASSLGTAPNEKLFF; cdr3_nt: TGCGCCAGCAGCTTGGGGACAGCACCAAATGAAAAACTGTTTTTT
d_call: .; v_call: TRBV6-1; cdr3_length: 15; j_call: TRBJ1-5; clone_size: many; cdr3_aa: CASSPLQGPNQPQHF; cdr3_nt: TGTGCCAGCAGTCCTTTACAGGGACCCAATCAGCCCCAGCATTTT
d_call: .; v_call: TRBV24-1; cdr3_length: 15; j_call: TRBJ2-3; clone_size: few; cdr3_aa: CATSPRQEYTDTQYF; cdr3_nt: TGTGCCACCAGTCCGAGACAGGAGTACACAGATACGCAGTATTTT
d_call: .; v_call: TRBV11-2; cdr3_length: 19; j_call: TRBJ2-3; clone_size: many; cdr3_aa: CASSLAASWIQATTDTQYF; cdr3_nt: TGTGCCAGCAGCTTAGCGGCTAGCTGGATCCAGGCTACTACAGATACGCAGTATTTT
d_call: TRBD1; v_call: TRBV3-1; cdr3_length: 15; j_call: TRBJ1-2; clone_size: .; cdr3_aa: CASSQDRTGSYGYTF; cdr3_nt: TGTGCCAGCAGCCAGGATAGGACAGGGTCCTATGGCTACACCTTC
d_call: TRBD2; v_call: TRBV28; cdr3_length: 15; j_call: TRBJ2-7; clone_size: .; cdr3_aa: CASSLKREGHYEQYF; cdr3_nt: TGTGCCAGCAGTTTAAAGCGGGAGGGCCACTACGAGCAGTACTTC
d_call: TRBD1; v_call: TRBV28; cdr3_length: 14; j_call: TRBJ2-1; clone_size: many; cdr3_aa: CASTRTGGYNEQFF; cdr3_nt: TGTGCCAGCACCAGGACAGGGGGGTACAATGAGCAGTTCTTC
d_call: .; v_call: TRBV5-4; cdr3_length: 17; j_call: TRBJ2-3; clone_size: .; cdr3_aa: CASSLDRAKRGSDTQYF; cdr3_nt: TGTGCCAGCAGCTTGGATAGGGCTAAAAGGGGGTCTGATACGCAGTATTTT
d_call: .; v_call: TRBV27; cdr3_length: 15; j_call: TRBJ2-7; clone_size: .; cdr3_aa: CASSLYPPPAYEQYF; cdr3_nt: TGTGCCAGCAGTTTATACCCACCGCCGGCCTACGAGCAGTACTTC
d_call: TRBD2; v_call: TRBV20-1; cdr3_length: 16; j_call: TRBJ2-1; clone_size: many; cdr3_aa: CSAEGTRRYINNEQFF; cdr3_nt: TGCAGTGCCGAGGGGACTAGACGGTACATAAACAATGAGCAGTTCTTC
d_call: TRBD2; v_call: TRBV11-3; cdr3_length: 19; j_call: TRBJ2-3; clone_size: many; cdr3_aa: CASSLSSWTSRDRTDTQYF; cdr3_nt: TGTGCCAGCAGCCTGTCCTCATGGACTAGCCGTGACCGCACAGATACGCAGTATTTT
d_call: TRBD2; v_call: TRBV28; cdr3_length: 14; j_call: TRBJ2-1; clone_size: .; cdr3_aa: CASSSTLTSGGQFF; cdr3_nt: TGTGCCAGCAGTTCTACCCTGACTAGCGGGGGTCAGTTCTTC
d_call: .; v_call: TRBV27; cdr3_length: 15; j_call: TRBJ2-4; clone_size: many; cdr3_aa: CASSHLDRNKNIQYF; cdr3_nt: TGTGCCAGCAGTCACCTCGACAGGAACAAAAACATTCAGTACTTC
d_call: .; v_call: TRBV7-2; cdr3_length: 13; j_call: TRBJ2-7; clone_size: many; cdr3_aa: CASSNIAAYEQYF; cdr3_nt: TGTGCCAGCAGTAACATTGCAGCCTACGAGCAGTACTTC
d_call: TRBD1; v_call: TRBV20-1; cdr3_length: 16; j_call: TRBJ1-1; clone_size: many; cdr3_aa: CSARDVGGTMNTEAFF; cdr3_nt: TGCAGTGCTAGAGATGTAGGGGGCACGATGAACACTGAAGCTTTCTTT